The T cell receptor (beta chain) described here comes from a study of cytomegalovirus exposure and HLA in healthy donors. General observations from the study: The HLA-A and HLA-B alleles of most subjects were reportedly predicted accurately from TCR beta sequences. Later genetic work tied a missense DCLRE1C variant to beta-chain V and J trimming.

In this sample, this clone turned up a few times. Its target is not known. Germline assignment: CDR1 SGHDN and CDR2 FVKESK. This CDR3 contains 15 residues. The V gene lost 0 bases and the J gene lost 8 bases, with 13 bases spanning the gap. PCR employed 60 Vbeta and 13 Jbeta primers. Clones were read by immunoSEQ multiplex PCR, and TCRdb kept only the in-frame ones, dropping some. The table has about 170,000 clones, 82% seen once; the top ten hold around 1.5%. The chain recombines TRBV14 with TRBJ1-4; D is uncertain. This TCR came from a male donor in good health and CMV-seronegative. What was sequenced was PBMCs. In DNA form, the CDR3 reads TGTGCCAGCAGCCAAGATAGCGGGATAGGGGAAAAACTGTTTTTT. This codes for CASSQDSGIGEKLFF. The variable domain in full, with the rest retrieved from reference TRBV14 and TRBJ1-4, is EAGVTQFPSHSVIEKGQTVTLRCDPISGHDNLYWYRRVMGKEIKFLLHFVKESKQDESGMPNNRFLAERTGGTYSTLKVQPAELEDSGVYFCASSQDSGIGEKLFFGSGTQLSVL.